This T cell receptor beta chain derives from a study of T cells after yellow fever vaccination. TCRdb independently ran MiXCR on the 5' RACE reads; one entry per CDR3 protein. Counted here are about 68,000 distinct CDR3 sequences, around 7% occurring once; the ten biggest clones make up approximately 35%. Trimming at V came to 8 bases and at J to 4 bases, leaving 8 bases not matched to a gene. Germline V CDR1 and CDR2: SGHVS, FQNEAQ. CDR3 length: 14 amino acids. The V and J genes are TRBV7-8 and TRBJ2-1; 7 bases fit TRBD1. Sample: CD8+ T cells sorted from PBMCs, taken roughly 46 days after the first yellow fever vaccination. This TCR came from a man between 18 and 29 years old who received the YFV17D yellow fever vaccine. The CDR3 is CASRTWGQYNEQFF. CDR3 DNA: TGTGCCAGCCGAACATGGGGACAGTACAATGAGCAGTTCTTC.